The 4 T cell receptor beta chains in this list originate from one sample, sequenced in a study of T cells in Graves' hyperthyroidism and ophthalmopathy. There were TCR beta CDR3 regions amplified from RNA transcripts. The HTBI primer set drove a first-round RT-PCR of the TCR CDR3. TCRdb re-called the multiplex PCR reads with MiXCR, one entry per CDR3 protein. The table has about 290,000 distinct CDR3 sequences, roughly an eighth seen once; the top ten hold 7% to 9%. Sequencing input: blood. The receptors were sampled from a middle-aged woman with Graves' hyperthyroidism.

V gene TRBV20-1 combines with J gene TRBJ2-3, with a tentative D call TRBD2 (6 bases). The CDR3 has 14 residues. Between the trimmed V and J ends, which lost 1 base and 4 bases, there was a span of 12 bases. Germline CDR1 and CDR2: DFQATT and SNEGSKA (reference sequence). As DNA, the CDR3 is TGCAGTGCTAGAGGGGCGGGAAAACCAGATACGCAGTATTTT. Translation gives CSARGAGKPDTQYF.

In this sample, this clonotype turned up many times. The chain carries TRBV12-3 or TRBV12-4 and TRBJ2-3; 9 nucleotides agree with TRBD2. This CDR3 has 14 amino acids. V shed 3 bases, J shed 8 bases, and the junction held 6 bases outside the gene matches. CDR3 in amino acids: CASSLGREGPTQYF. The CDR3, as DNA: TGTGCCAGCAGTTTGGGGCGGGAGGGCCCTACGCAGTATTTT.

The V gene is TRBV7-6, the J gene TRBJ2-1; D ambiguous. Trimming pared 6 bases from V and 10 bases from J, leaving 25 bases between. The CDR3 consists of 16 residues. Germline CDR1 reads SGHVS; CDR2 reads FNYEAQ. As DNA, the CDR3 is TGTGCCAGCAGTTCCTTCCTTAGTGGCCTGGCCCGGGAGCAGTTCTTC. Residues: CASSSFLSGLAREQFF.

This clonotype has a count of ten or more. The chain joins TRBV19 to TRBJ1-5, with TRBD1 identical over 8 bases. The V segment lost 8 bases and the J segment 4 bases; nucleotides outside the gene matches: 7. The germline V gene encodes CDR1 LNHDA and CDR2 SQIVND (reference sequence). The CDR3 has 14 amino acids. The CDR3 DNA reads TGTGCCAGTGCTCTGGGACAGGTGAATCAGCCCCAGCATTTT. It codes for CASALGQVNQPQHF.